This record looks at one TCR beta chain sequence and its context. No cognate antigen has been identified for it. Per-base quality was not reported, and no clone a single base away is much larger than it. This record comes from a study of T cell repertoires in cytomegalovirus infection (dated by TCRdb to between 2018 and 2020). With respect to the entire study: The HLA type of each donor mattered for the analysis, because public TCR beta signatures pointed to carriage of CMV infection along with the matching HLA type. What the work shows at the level of the full study, not this receptor alone: The ex vivo response was dominated by HLA-C-restricted CMV-specific TCR beta clonotypes, and the single most frequent clonotype in two of eight donors was supplied by these HLA-C-restricted clonotypes. In both this cohort and an independent roughly 330-donor cohort, the cumulative frequency of public TCR beta family members distinguished carriers of CMV infection plus the relevant HLA type.

From the cysteine up to the phenylalanine, the CDR3 has a length of 15 residues. Only the CDR3 DNA is retained, 45 bases long and in frame from the first base. Sequences SGHDT (CDR1) and YYEEEE (CDR2) are obtained from the germline V gene. Trimming takes 4 bases from V and 2 bases from J, and the germline ends sit 15 bases apart. The data were produced on an Illumina HiSeq 1500. TCRdb passed the public sequencing reads through fastp at Q25 and MiXCR, retaining productive beta sequences. Every entry covers one CDR3 protein and lists the most common genes and DNA from its rows. Here the sample has 740,000 or so distinct CDR3 sequences; roughly 36% occur a single time. Around 2.6% of the sample comes from the top ten.

This sequence uses TRBV5-6 and TRBJ2-5, with TRBD1 perhaps the D gene, on 6 matching bases. Sequenced material: PBMCs. The TCR originated in a human donor in good health (CMV status not recorded). Some clones in this sample may be carry-over from other donors' samples. The CDR3 region reads CASSPEDSLQETQYF. The bases are TGTGCCAGCAGCCCCGAGGACAGTTTACAAGAGACCCAGTACTTC.